This T cell receptor beta chain was identified in a study of T cell clones after liver transplantation. In the study overall: Tolerant meant at least one year fully off immunosuppression without liver enzymes above twice normal. General study findings and limits: Donor-reactive sequences fell more than third party-reactive ones, suggesting partial deletion.

The germline gives CDR1 MNHNY, CDR2 SVGAGI (reference sequence). The CDR3 spans 15 residues. Losses at the gene ends were 1 base for V and 2 bases for J; bases not matched to a gene: 2. Unstimulated PBMCs were sorted into CD3+CD4+ and CD3+CD8+ populations. The repertoire was sequenced with immunoSEQ multiplex PCR; TCRdb's copy has only in-frame clones and lacks some. The sample holds roughly 100,000 clones, about 86% seen once. This clone has only a few counts. Its antigen is undetermined. The specimen was CD4+ T cells from blood, collected around 48 months after liver transplant. The TCR comes from a human patient who received a liver transplant. Some T cells may possibly be graft donor cells. The chain joins TRBV6-6 to TRBJ2-1; 7 bases agree with TRBD2. The CDR3 loop is CASSYWGGPYNEQFF. CDR3 in DNA: TGTGCCAGCAGTTACTGGGGAGGGCCCTACAATGAGCAGTTCTTC.